The clone carrying this TCR beta chain was counted only a few times. Its matching antigen is unknown. Using constant-segment primers, 5'RACE produced TCR alpha and TCR beta cDNA libraries carrying sample barcodes and UMIs. In TCRdb, the 5' RACE reads were re-called with MiXCR into one record per CDR3 protein. The sample has 280,000 or so distinct CDR3 sequences; approximately 19% are singletons. The data were taken from a study of T-cell memory formation after mild COVID-19. Study-wide background: TCR clusters mostly belonged to single donors.

The CDR3 contains 16 residues. Germline CDR1 is SGHDT and CDR2 is YYEEEE. Trimming at V came to 0 bases and at J to 5 bases, leaving 5 bases not matched to a gene. Findings and caveats of the study: CD8+ contracting clones occupied EMRA, while CD4+ ones occupied mainly CM and EM.

Sequences were obtained from PBMCs or a T cell subset sorted from them (not recorded which). The chain combines TRBV5-6 with TRBJ2-2; 9 bases match TRBD1. The TCR comes from a man aged 18-30 years who had mild COVID-19 (a few samples of this study predate the infection). Cell type and time point are not known. CDR3 coding DNA: TGTGCCAGCAGCTTGGCCGGGACAGGGAGAACCGGGGAGCTGTTTTTT. This encodes CASSLAGTGRTGELFF. Combining the CDR3 with reference TRBV5-6 and TRBJ2-2 gives the whole variable domain DAGVTQSPTHLIKTRGQQVTLRCSPKSGHDTVSWYQQALGQGPQFIFQYYEEEERQRGNFPDRFSGHQFPNYSSELNVNALLLGDSALYLCASSLAGTGRTGELFFGEGSRLTVL.